These 23 T cell receptor beta chains originate from one sample sequenced in a study of T cell responses to AZD1222 COVID-19 vaccine. Profiling relied on immunoSEQ multiplex PCR, and the TCRdb table lists in-frame clones only, not all of them. The sample lists 90,000 to 130,000 clones; 87% were seen once. This sample comprised peripheral blood, obtained on day 0 of AZD1222 vaccination. These receptors all stem from an adult in good health.

This sequence joins TRBV5-4 and TRBJ1-2, with unresolved D. The CDR3 is 13 residues long. Germline V CDR1 and CDR2: SGHNT, YYREEE (reference sequence). V was cut by 1 base and J by 2 bases, with 6 bases left in between. The CDR3 DNA sequence: TGTGCCAGCAGCTTGTACGAGAACTATGGCTACACCTTC. It translates to CASSLYENYGYTF.

The chain couples TRBV19 to TRBJ2-1; 9 nucleotides align to TRBD2. Germline-derived CDR1 and CDR2 are LNHDA and SQIVND (reference sequence). V gave up 5 bases and J gave up 0 bases; unmatched junction bases: 8. The CDR3 loop spans 17 amino acids. CDR3 nucleotides: TGTGCCAGTAGTGGACGAGCGGGGGGCAGCTCCTACAATGAGCAGTTCTTC. This codes for CASSGRAGGSSYNEQFF.

The chain uses TRBV7-9 and TRBJ2-3; no clear D. This CDR3 contains 14 residues. The V end was cut by 5 bases, the J end by 5 bases, with 14 bases between. Germline V CDR1 and CDR2: SEHNR, FQNEAQ (reference sequence). Here the CDR3 reads CASSPSGAGDTQYF. The CDR3 DNA reads as TGTGCCAGCAGCCCATCCGGTGCCGGAGATACGCAGTATTTT.

The J gene is TRBJ2-5, the V gene TRBV7-2; TRBD2 aligns across 8 bases. Germline V gives CDR1 SGHTA, CDR2 FQGNSA. Unmatched junction bases numbered 9, after V lost 5 bases and J lost 4 bases. There are 15 residues in the CDR3. The CDR3 loop is CASSRSNRGGETQYF. CDR3 bases: TGTGCCAGCAGCCGGAGCAATCGGGGGGGAGAGACCCAGTACTTC.

The chain is built from TRBV4-3 and TRBJ1-5; 12 bases align to TRBD1. This CDR3 spans 15 amino acids. Germline V gene data show CDR1 as LGHNA and CDR2 as YSLEER. J gave up 7 bases and V 3 bases, and 4 bases lay outside the gene matches. The CDR3 coding sequence is TGCGCCAGCAGCCAGGGACAGGGGGCTGGACAGCCCCAGCATTTT. It translates to CASSQGQGAGQPQHF.

The chain has TRBV7-9 and TRBJ2-7; TRBD1 agrees at 9 bases. The CDR3 length is 15 residues. The ends lost 5 bases at V and 3 bases at J; junction bases unmatched: 8. Germline-derived CDR1 and CDR2 are SEHNR and FQNEAQ (reference sequence). CDR3: CASSGPGQGFYEQYF. CDR3 coding DNA: TGTGCCAGCAGCGGCCCGGGACAGGGTTTCTACGAGCAGTACTTC.

The chain combines TRBV19 with TRBJ1-4, with 7 bases that match TRBD1. V dropped 3 bases and J dropped 0; count of bases not matched to a gene: 10. CDR3 length equals 18 residues. CDR1 is LNHDA and CDR2 is SQIVND in the germline V gene (reference sequence). The CDR3 loop is CASSIRWRGRTTNEKLFF. CDR3 in DNA: TGTGCCAGTAGTATCCGATGGAGGGGGCGAACAACTAATGAAAAACTGTTTTTT.

The chain carries TRBV7-9 and TRBJ2-7, with D perhaps being TRBD1 or TRBD2 (5 bases each). The CDR3 loop spans 15 amino acids. V was pared by 5 bases and J by 0 bases, with 14 bases between. The germline V gene has CDR1 SEHNR and CDR2 FQNEAQ (reference sequence). The CDR3 region has the DNA TGTGCCAGCAGCCCCGGGACGGGGAGCTCCTACGAGCAGTACTTC. Protein product: CASSPGTGSSYEQYF.

The V call is TRBV18, the J call TRBJ1-1; perhaps TRBD1 as D (5 bases). Trimming cost V 3 bases and J 1 base, with 15 bases left between them. CDR1 is KGHSH and CDR2 is LQKENI in the germline V gene. CDR3 size: 16 residues. The CDR3 sequence is CASSPLSGGENTEAFF. The CDR3 DNA sequence: TGTGCCAGCTCACCTCTCTCAGGAGGGGAGAACACTGAAGCTTTCTTT.

This clone has just a few counts. This chain links TRBV3-1 (or the pseudogene TRBV3-2) with TRBJ1-3, with 9 bases fitting TRBD1. Germline CDR1 LGHDT, CDR2 YNNKEL (reference sequence). Trimming at V came to 1 base and at J to 2 bases, leaving 0 bases not matched to a gene. The CDR3 loop spans 15 amino acids. CDR3 loop: CASSQGTGAGNTIYF. The CDR3 DNA reads as TGTGCCAGCAGCCAAGGGACAGGGGCTGGAAACACCATATATTTT.

CDR3 in amino acids: CASSLPLATETQYF. Here the CDR3 DNA reads TGTGCCAGCAGCTTGCCCCTCGCGACAGAGACCCAGTACTTC. This rearrangement joins TRBV5-6 to TRBJ2-5; D gene uncertain. The CDR3 runs 14 residues. Trimming took off 1 base at V and 4 bases at J, with 11 bases between the two ends. Germline CDR1 is SGHDT and CDR2 is YYEEEE.

The rearrangement links TRBV28 to TRBJ1-1; 8 positions agree with TRBD1. With V trimmed by 8 bases and J by 6 bases, 5 bases remained unmatched. In germline, CDR1 is MDHEN, CDR2 SYDVKM. CDR3 length equals 12 residues. CDR3 loop: CASYDRGPEAFF. DNA of the CDR3: TGTGCCAGCTACGACAGGGGACCTGAAGCTTTCTTT.

The rearrangement links TRBV29-1 to TRBJ2-1; D may correspond to TRBD1 or TRBD2 (5 bases each). Trimming left V 3 bases short and J 4 bases short, with 19 bases between. The germline gives CDR1 SQVTM, CDR2 ANQGSEA. The CDR3 consists of 16 residues. CDR3 loop: CSVDGLIGAGYNEQFF. The CDR3 nucleotides are TGCAGCGTTGACGGACTGATAGGGGCAGGGTACAATGAGCAGTTCTTC.

The J gene is TRBJ1-4, the V gene TRBV11-3; possibly TRBD1 for D (5 bases). The CDR3 has 16 amino acids. The ends were cut back, 3 bases at V and 5 bases at J, with 16 bases in the middle. Per germline, CDR1 SGHNT and CDR2 YENEEA. CDR3 sequence: CASSFFESGTNEKLFF. The DNA for the CDR3 is TGTGCCAGCAGCTTCTTCGAGAGTGGGACGAATGAAAAACTGTTTTTT.

V gene TRBV28 combines with J gene TRBJ1-2; no definite D call. The CDR3 runs to 12 residues. Germline V CDR1 and CDR2: MDHEN, SYDVKM. V gave up 3 bases and J gave up 5 bases, with 7 bases separating them. The CDR3 bases are TGTGCCAGCAGTTTGGCTCGGTATGGCTACACCTTC. As protein: CASSLARYGYTF.

The chain links TRBV18 to TRBJ1-3; maybe TRBD1 (5 bases). V was shortened by 6 bases and J by 4 bases, with 13 bases between the two germline ends. The CDR3 is made up of 14 amino acids. CDR1 is KGHSH, CDR2 LQKENI, per germline. The CDR3 reads CASSPPGTGNTIYF. In DNA, the CDR3 is TGTGCCAGCTCGCCGCCGGGGACGGGAAACACCATATATTTT. Full variable domain (outside the CDR3, taken from reference TRBV18 and TRBJ1-3): NAGVMQNPRHLVRRRGQEARLRCSPMKGHSHVYWYRQLPEEGLKFMVYLQKENIIDESGMPKERFSAEFPKEGPSILRIQQVVRGDSAAYFCASSPPGTGNTIYFGEGSWLTVV.

The chain couples TRBV15 to TRBJ1-3; the D is unclear. The germline CDR1 and CDR2 sequences are LNHNV and YYDKDF (reference sequence). This CDR3 spans 13 amino acids. With 8 bases removed from V and 0 bases from J, the gap between germline ends came to 8 bases. In DNA form, the CDR3 reads TGTGCCACCGAATCGGGCTCTGGAAACACCATATATTTT. This gives the protein CATESGSGNTIYF. Looking up the rest from reference TRBV15 and TRBJ1-3 gives the full variable domain: DAMVIQNPRYQVTQFGKPVTLSCSQTLNHNVMYWYQQKSSQAPKLLFHYYDKDFNNEADTPDNFQSRRPNTSFCFLDIRSPGLGDTAMYLCATESGSGNTIYFGEGSWLTVV.

The V and J genes are TRBV3-1 (or the pseudogene TRBV3-2) and TRBJ2-1; tentative D call: TRBD2 (5 bases). This CDR3 has 16 amino acids. Germline-derived CDR1 and CDR2 are LGHDT and YNNKEL (reference sequence). Deletions cut 1 base from V and 3 bases from J, with 13 bases between. This CDR3 is CASSQVASWGYNEQFF. CDR3 in DNA: TGTGCCAGCAGCCAAGTAGCTAGCTGGGGCTACAATGAGCAGTTCTTC.

The V call is TRBV3-1 (or the pseudogene TRBV3-2), the J call TRBJ2-1; possible D gene TRBD2, 5 bases. Germline V gene lookup returns CDR1 LGHDT and CDR2 YNNKEL (reference sequence). Trimming removed 4 bases at V and 6 bases at J, with 16 bases between. CDR3 size: 15 residues. The CDR3 loop reads CASSRPTSRPNEQFF. CDR3 DNA: TGTGCCAGCAGCCGTCCAACTAGTAGGCCCAATGAGCAGTTCTTC.

V is TRBV6-5 and J is TRBJ1-6, with 7 bases matching TRBD1. Germline CDR1 is MNHEY and CDR2 is SVGAGI. Unmatched junction bases numbered 3, after V lost 4 bases and J lost 6 bases. There are 14 residues in the CDR3. The CDR3 loop reads CASSSDRPNSPLHF. The CDR3 nucleotides are TGTGCCAGCAGTTCGGACAGGCCTAATTCACCCCTCCACTTT.

V is TRBV28 and J is TRBJ2-7; 9 bases align to TRBD1. Germline V gene data show CDR1 as MDHEN and CDR2 as SYDVKM. V lost 8 bases and J lost 0; bases outside the gene matches: 2. The CDR3 is 13 amino acids. The CDR3 spells CASRDRASYEQYF. CDR3 sequence (DNA): TGTGCCAGCCGGGACAGGGCCTCCTACGAGCAGTACTTC.

This sequence joins TRBV19 and TRBJ1-1; a possible D gene is TRBD1 (5 bases). The V gene's germline CDR1 is LNHDA and CDR2 SQIVND (reference sequence). Trimming took off 6 bases at V and 1 base at J, with 15 bases between the two ends. The CDR3 is 15 amino acids. CDR3 in DNA: TGTGCCAGTAGCTCTCCAGGGCTAGCGAACACTGAAGCTTTCTTT. Translation: CASSSPGLANTEAFF.

This chain connects TRBV28 to TRBJ1-4; 9 nucleotides match TRBD1. This CDR3 is built from 15 residues. The V gene's germline CDR1 is MDHEN and CDR2 SYDVKM. V shed 5 bases and J 8 bases; nucleotides not matched to a gene: 9. CDR3 amino acids: CASSGPGQGSEKLFF. Here the CDR3 DNA reads TGTGCCAGCAGTGGCCCGGGACAGGGAAGCGAAAAACTGTTTTTT.